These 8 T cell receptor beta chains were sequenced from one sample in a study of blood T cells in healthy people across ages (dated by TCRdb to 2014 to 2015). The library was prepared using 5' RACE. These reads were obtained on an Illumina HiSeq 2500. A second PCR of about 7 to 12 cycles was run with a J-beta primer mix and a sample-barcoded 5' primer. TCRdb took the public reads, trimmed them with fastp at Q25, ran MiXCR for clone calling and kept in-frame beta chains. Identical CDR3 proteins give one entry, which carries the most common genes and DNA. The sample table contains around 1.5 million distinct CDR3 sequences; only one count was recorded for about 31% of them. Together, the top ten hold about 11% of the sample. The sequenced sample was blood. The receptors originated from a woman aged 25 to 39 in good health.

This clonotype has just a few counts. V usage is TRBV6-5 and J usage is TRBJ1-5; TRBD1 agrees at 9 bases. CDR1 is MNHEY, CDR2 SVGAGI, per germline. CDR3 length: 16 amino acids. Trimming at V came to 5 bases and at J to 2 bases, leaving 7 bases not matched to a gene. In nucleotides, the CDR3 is TGTGCCAGCAGTCCGGGACAGGGTTACGGCAATCAGCCCCAGCATTTT. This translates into CASSPGQGYGNQPQHF.

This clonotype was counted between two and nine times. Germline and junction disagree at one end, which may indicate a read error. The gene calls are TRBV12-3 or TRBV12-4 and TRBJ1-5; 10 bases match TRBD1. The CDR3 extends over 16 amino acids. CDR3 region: CASSRGQGVMHQSQHF. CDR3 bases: TGTGCCAGCAGTCGAGGACAGGGGGTGATGCATCAGTCCCAGCATTTT.

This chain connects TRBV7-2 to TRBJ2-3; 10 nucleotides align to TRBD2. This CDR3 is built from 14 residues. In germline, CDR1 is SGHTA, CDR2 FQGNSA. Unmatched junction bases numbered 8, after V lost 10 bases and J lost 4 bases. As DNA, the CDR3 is TGTGCCATCCTCAGCGGGGGGGCCTCAGATACGCAGTATTTT. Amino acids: CAILSGGASDTQYF.

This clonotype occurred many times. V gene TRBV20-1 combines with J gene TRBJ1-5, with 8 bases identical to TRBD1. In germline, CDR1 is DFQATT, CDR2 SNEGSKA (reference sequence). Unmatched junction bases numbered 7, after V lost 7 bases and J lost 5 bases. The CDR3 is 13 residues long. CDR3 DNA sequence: TGCAGTGGTACGGAACAGGGGGATCAGCCCCAGCATTTT. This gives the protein CSGTEQGDQPQHF.

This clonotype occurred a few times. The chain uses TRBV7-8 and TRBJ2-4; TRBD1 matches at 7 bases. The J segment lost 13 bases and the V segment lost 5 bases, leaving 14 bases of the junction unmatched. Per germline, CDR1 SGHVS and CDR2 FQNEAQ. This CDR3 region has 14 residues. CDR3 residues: CASSPGTDLRGQYF. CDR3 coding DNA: TGTGCCAGCAGCCCCGGGACAGACCTACGAGGGCAGTACTTC.

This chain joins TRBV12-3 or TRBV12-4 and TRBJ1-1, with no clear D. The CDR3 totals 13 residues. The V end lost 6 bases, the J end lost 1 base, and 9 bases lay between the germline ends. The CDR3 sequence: CASSHTANTEAFF. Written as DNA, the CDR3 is TGTGCCAGCAGCCACACAGCGAACACTGAAGCTTTCTTT.

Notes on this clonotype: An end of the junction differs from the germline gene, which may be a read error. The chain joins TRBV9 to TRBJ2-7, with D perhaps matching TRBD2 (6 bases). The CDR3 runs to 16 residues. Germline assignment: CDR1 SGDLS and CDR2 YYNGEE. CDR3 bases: TGTACCAGCAGCCCTGGGGGAATGCGGGGCTCCTACGAGCAGTACTTC. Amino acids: CTSSPGGMRGSYEQYF.

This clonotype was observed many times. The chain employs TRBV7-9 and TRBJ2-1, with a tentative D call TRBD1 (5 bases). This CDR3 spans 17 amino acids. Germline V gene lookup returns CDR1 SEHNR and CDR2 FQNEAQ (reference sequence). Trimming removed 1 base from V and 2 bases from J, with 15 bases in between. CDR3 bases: TGTGCCAGCAGCTTAGAGTCAGGGATAGAGGCCTACAATGAGCAGTTCTTC. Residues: CASSLESGIEAYNEQFF.